The rows below give T cell receptor beta chains drawn from one sample of a study of CD8 T cells in ankylosing spondylitis. One entry per CDR3 protein, called by TCRdb with MiXCR from the 5' RACE reads. The sample has about 220,000 distinct CDR3 sequences, roughly 26% seen once. The sample taken for sequencing was blood, either unsorted or a sorted T cell fraction (not recorded which). The receptors were gathered from a male donor with ankylosing spondylitis or in good health (not recorded which). Both conserved end residues are part of each CDR3. Fields, in order: D gene, clone size, J gene, V gene, CDR3 protein, CDR3 DNA. The D gene is left open where the match is weak. Clone size is not always given. Where it is, it says once, few, many or a class for expanded clones.

>.|few|TRBJ1-2|TRBV29-1
CSVGGPGANYGYTF
TGCAGCGTTGGGGGGCCAGGAGCTAACTATGGCTACACCTTC
>.|.|TRBJ1-1|TRBV20-1
CSARVGPRDTEAFF
TGCAGTGCTAGAGTCGGCCCGAGGGACACTGAAGCTTTCTTT
>TRBD1|many|TRBJ2-5|TRBV12-3/TRBV12-4
CASSFDRGLGETQYF
TGTGCCAGCAGTTTTGACAGGGGGCTTGGGGAGACCCAGTACTTC
>.|.|TRBJ2-7|TRBV20-1
CSARDEGQGQYF
TGCAGTGCTAGAGATGAGGGGCAGGGGCAGTACTTC
>.|many|TRBJ2-2|TRBV7-3
CASSLSGGTGELFF
TGTGCCAGCAGCTTATCGGGCGGGACCGGGGAGCTGTTTTTT
>TRBD2|many|TRBJ2-3|TRBV3-1
CASSQVVGSGSTDTQYF
TGTGCCAGCAGCCAAGTAGTCGGTAGCGGGAGCACAGATACGCAGTATTTT
>TRBD1|many|TRBJ2-1|TRBV5-1
CASSFWTGGAGEQFF
TGCGCCAGCAGCTTCTGGACAGGGGGCGCGGGTGAGCAGTTCTTC
>TRBD2|many|TRBJ2-7|TRBV7-9
CASSQGGLAIYEQYF
TGTGCCAGCAGCCAGGGGGGACTAGCGATATACGAGCAGTACTTC
>.|many|TRBJ1-3|TRBV3-1
CASSQDSAGNTIYF
TGTGCCAGCAGCCAAGATTCAGCAGGAAACACCATATATTTT
>.|.|TRBJ2-7|TRBV7-2
CASSLEGGTTYEQYF
TGTGCCAGCAGCTTAGAGGGTGGGACAACCTACGAGCAGTACTTC
>TRBD1|.|TRBJ1-2|TRBV29-1
CSVDPGQGYCYTF
TGCAGCGTTGATCCGGGACAGGGGTATTGCTACACCTTC
>.|.|TRBJ1-6|TRBV15
CATSRADSPLHF
TGTGCCACCAGCAGAGCCGATTCACCCCTCCACTTT
>.|many|TRBJ2-1|TRBV3-1
CASSQDSRHEQFF
TGTGCCAGCAGCCAAGATAGCCGTCATGAGCAGTTCTTC
>.|many|TRBJ1-3|TRBV5-1
CASSLGSSSGNTIYF
TGCGCCAGCAGTTTAGGGAGCTCCTCTGGAAACACCATATATTTT
>.|many|TRBJ2-7|TRBV7-9
CASSLAGAIYEQYF
TGTGCCAGCAGCTTAGCGGGTGCAATCTACGAGCAGTACTTC
>.|.|TRBJ2-2|TRBV15
CASRSSMGTNTGELFF
TGTGCCTCCAGATCTAGTATGGGGACGAACACCGGGGAGCTGTTTTTT
>TRBD2|once|TRBJ2-3|TRBV20-1
CSAGGLAVSDTQYF
TGCAGTGCCGGAGGTCTAGCGGTATCAGATACGCAGTATTTT
>.|.|TRBJ2-1|TRBV7-2
CASSSFSYNEQFF
TGTGCCAGCAGCTCCTTTAGCTACAATGAGCAGTTCTTC
>.|few|TRBJ2-3|TRBV29-1
CSVEPRERNTDTQYF
TGCAGCGTGGAACCAAGGGAGCGTAACACAGATACGCAGTATTTT
>.|many|TRBJ2-6|TRBV28
CASALPGANVLTF
TGTGCCAGCGCCCTCCCTGGGGCCAACGTCCTGACTTTC
>.|.|TRBJ1-6|TRBV6-5
CASSYSRLENSPLHF
TGTGCCAGCAGTTACTCACGGCTGGAGAATTCACCCCTCCACTTT
>.|many|TRBJ1-5|TRBV28
CASSFPDRRGQPQHF
TGTGCCAGCAGTTTCCCCGACAGAAGGGGTCAGCCCCAGCATTTT
>TRBD2|many|TRBJ2-7|TRBV27
CASSRTSGTLSSYEQYF
TGTGCCAGCAGTCGGACTAGCGGGACCTTATCCTCCTACGAGCAGTACTTC
>TRBD2|many|TRBJ2-1|TRBV20-1
CSAYGLAGGNNEQFF
TGCAGTGCCTATGGACTAGCGGGAGGGAACAATGAGCAGTTCTTC
>.|few|TRBJ1-4|TRBV29-1
CSALDRYNEKLFF
TGCAGCGCCCTGGACAGATACAATGAAAAACTGTTTTTT
>.|few|TRBJ2-2|TRBV3-1
CATSQGPAVTGELFF
TGTGCCACCAGCCAAGGGCCAGCGGTAACCGGGGAGCTGTTTTTT
>.|.|TRBJ1-6|TRBV20-1
CRARSSYNSPLHF
TGCAGAGCGAGGAGCTCCTATAATTCACCCCTCCACTTT
>.|.|TRBJ1-5|TRBV4-3
CASSQSRDQPQHF
TGCGCCAGCAGCCAGTCTCGGGATCAGCCCCAGCATTTT
>.|.|TRBJ2-6|TRBV5-1
CASSTTSGTGANVLTF
TGCGCCAGCAGCACCACCTCAGGGACCGGGGCCAACGTCCTGACTTTC
>TRBD1|many|TRBJ2-5|TRBV12-3/TRBV12-4
CASSGTGLRSETQYF
TGTGCCAGCAGTGGGACAGGGTTACGCTCAGAGACCCAGTACTTC
>.|.|TRBJ2-7|TRBV29-1
CSVGGGGLARNYEQYF
TGCAGCGTTGGCGGTGGGGGGCTAGCGAGAAACTACGAGCAGTACTTC
>.|.|TRBJ1-6|TRBV6-5
CASSYSDIRSPLHF
TGTGCCAGCAGTTATTCTGACATTCGTTCACCCCTCCACTTT
>.|many|TRBJ2-3|TRBV7-6
CASSPPMDTQYF
TGTGCCAGCAGCCCGCCCATGGATACGCAGTATTTT
>.|many|TRBJ1-1|TRBV5-1
CASSLGRENTEAFF
TGCGCCAGCAGTCTTGGACGGGAGAACACTGAAGCTTTCTTT
>.|few|TRBJ2-7|TRBV12-3/TRBV12-4
CARGGFVIWYEQYF
TGTGCTCGTGGGGGATTTGTAATATGGTACGAGCAGTACTTC
>.|few|TRBJ2-6|TRBV20-1
CSARDRVSDSGANVLTF
TGCAGTGCTAGAGATCGGGTGTCTGACTCTGGGGCCAACGTCCTGACTTTC
>.|.|TRBJ1-2|TRBV6-5
CASSYVTINYGYTF
TGTGCCAGCAGTTACGTGACAATTAACTATGGCTACACCTTC
>TRBD1|once|TRBJ2-7|TRBV20-1
CCADPGTGGSEQYF
TGCTGTGCAGACCCCGGGACAGGGGGATCCGAGCAGTACTTC
>.|few|TRBJ2-7|TRBV6-2/TRBV6-3
CASTQAGSLAYEQYF
TGTGCCAGCACCCAGGCGGGGAGCCTGGCCTACGAGCAGTACTTC
>TRBD1|.|TRBJ2-1|TRBV7-9
CASSLADNRGNEQFF
TGTGCCAGCAGCTTAGCGGACAACAGGGGCAATGAGCAGTTCTTC
>TRBD2|many|TRBJ2-5|TRBV6-1
CASSDGGSRETQYF
TGTGCCAGCAGTGATGGCGGGAGTCGGGAGACCCAGTACTTC
>.|many|TRBJ2-3|TRBV10-3
CAISVQGGDTQYF
TGTGCCATCAGTGTACAGGGAGGAGATACGCAGTATTTT
>TRBD2|.|TRBJ2-3|TRBV29-1
CSALAGVRGETDTQYF
TGCAGCGCATTAGCGGGAGTGCGGGGGGAAACAGATACGCAGTATTTT
>.|few|TRBJ2-7|TRBV3-1
CASKLAAGPGEQYF
TGTGCCAGCAAACTCGCGGCGGGACCGGGGGAGCAGTACTTC